This T cell receptor (beta chain) was profiled in a study of OX40 agonist ivuxolimab in advanced cancers. Generated by immunoSEQ multiplex PCR, the TCRdb table keeps only in-frame clones and is missing some. Of over 65,000 clones listed, just over 85% are singletons. CDR3 length equals 18 residues. The J segment lost 3 bases and the V segment lost 3 bases, leaving 13 bases of the junction unmatched. The germline CDR1 and CDR2 sequences are SEHNR and FQNEAQ (reference sequence). Excluded were patients having autoimmune disease history or systemic immunosuppression. Sequencing used CD4+ or CD8+ T cells sorted from blood, obtained in a trial of the OX40 agonist ivuxolimab. The V gene is TRBV7-9, the J gene TRBJ1-2, with 10 bases matching TRBD1. The origin of this receptor is an adult with an advanced solid tumor such as melanoma, head and neck, liver or kidney cancer. The CDR3: CASSFDHSRDRGDYGYTF. For the CDR3, the DNA is TGTGCCAGCAGCTTTGACCACTCCCGGGACAGGGGAGACTATGGCTACACCTTC.